A single sample is the source of the 30 T cell receptor beta chains below, sequenced in a study of T-cell memory formation after mild COVID-19. TCRdb re-called the 5' RACE reads through MiXCR, storing one row per CDR3 protein. The sample lists 150,000 to 200,000 distinct CDR3 sequences, roughly 14% occurring once. Source material: PBMCs or a T cell subset sorted from them (not recorded which). The receptor set was obtained from an adult woman who had mild COVID-19 (a few samples of this study predate the infection). Cell type and time point are not known.

V and J are TRBV29-1 and TRBJ2-1, with unresolved D. Trimming cost V 4 bases and J 5 bases, with 6 bases left between them. The CDR3 covers 11 residues. CDR1 is SQVTM, CDR2 ANQGSEA, per germline. This chain's CDR3 is CSVGQHNEQFF. The CDR3 coding sequence is TGCAGCGTTGGGCAGCACAATGAGCAGTTCTTC.

In nucleotides, the CDR3 is TGTGCCAGCAGTTTCCAGCGTGGAAACACCATATATTTT. This gives the protein CASSFQRGNTIYF. The J gene is TRBJ1-3, the V gene TRBV12-3 or TRBV12-4, with D unclear. The CDR3 runs 13 residues. V gave up 3 bases and J gave up 3 bases, with 6 bases separating them.

The table lists this clonotype with a few counts. This chain connects TRBV20-1 to TRBJ2-7; 7 bases line up with TRBD1. Germline CDR1 is DFQATT and CDR2 is SNEGSKA (reference sequence). J was trimmed by 1 base and V by 6 bases; bases with no gene match: 6. CDR3 length: 13 amino acids. The CDR3 is CSALGQNSYEQYF. The CDR3 nucleotides are TGCAGTGCCTTGGGACAGAATTCCTACGAGCAGTACTTC.

The chain joins TRBV12-3 or TRBV12-4 to TRBJ2-1; 7 bases map to TRBD2. The CDR3 length is 15 residues. V shed 1 base, J shed 4 bases, and the junction held 4 bases outside the gene matches. The CDR3 here is CASSLGAGRYNEQFF. The CDR3 coding sequence is TGTGCCAGCAGTTTAGGAGCGGGACGGTACAATGAGCAGTTCTTC.

This clonotype was observed a few times. The rearrangement joins TRBV3-1 to TRBJ2-3, with 9 bases aligning to TRBD2. After removal of 4 bases from V and 3 bases from J, the junction contained 8 bases not matched to a gene. The CDR3 loop spans 16 amino acids. The germline gives CDR1 LGHDT, CDR2 YNNKEL (reference sequence). The DNA of the CDR3 is TGTGCCAGCAGCCTTCCTAGCGGGGACCCTACAGATACGCAGTATTTT. It yields the protein CASSLPSGDPTDTQYF.

This clonotype occurred many times. The V call is TRBV12-3 or TRBV12-4, the J call TRBJ2-7; 9 positions match TRBD1. This CDR3 region has 14 residues. Unmatched junction bases numbered 6, after V lost 6 bases and J lost 3 bases. The CDR3 loop reads CASSQGQGDYEQYF. Written as DNA, the CDR3 is TGTGCCAGCAGCCAGGGACAGGGAGACTACGAGCAGTACTTC.

This chain connects TRBV14 to TRBJ2-2; the D gene is possibly TRBD2 (5 bases). The CDR3 totals 13 residues. Trimming stripped 3 bases from V and 7 bases from J, with 9 bases between. Germline lookup yields CDR1 SGHDN and CDR2 FVKESK. The CDR3 sequence is CASSHFEGGELFF. DNA of the CDR3: TGTGCCAGCAGCCACTTCGAGGGCGGGGAGCTGTTTTTT.

The rearrangement uses TRBV12-3 or TRBV12-4 and TRBJ1-1; weak D call: TRBD1 (5 bases). V lost 3 bases and J 5 bases, leaving 10 bases between the germline ends. The CDR3 runs to 13 residues. CDR3 sequence (DNA): TGTGCCAGCAGTTTCCTGGGGGAAACTGAAGCTTTCTTT. The encoded protein is CASSFLGETEAFF.

This chain connects TRBV6-5 to TRBJ1-5, with no clear D. CDR1 MNHEY and CDR2 SVGAGI come from the germline V gene. Trimming pared 2 bases from V and 0 bases from J, leaving 8 bases between. The CDR3 length is 15 residues. CDR3 region: CASSYNSYSNQPQHF. The CDR3 DNA follows: TGTGCCAGCAGTTACAACAGTTATAGCAATCAGCCCCAGCATTTT.

This clonotype was seen a handful of times. The genes are TRBV15 and TRBJ2-1; maybe TRBD2 (5 bases). CDR3 length: 14 residues. Germline CDR1 is LNHNV and CDR2 is YYDKDF (reference sequence). Trimming left V 0 bases short and J 7 bases short, with 10 bases between. DNA for the CDR3: TGTGCCACCAGCAGAGATCGACGAGGGAATGAGCAGTTCTTC. This sequence encodes CATSRDRRGNEQFF. Full variable domain (rest looked up from reference TRBV15 and TRBJ2-1): DAMVIQNPRYQVTQFGKPVTLSCSQTLNHNVMYWYQQKSSQAPKLLFHYYDKDFNNEADTPDNFQSRRPNTSFCFLDIRSPGLGDTAMYLCATSRDRRGNEQFFGPGTRLTVL.

This clonotype was picked up a small number of times. V and J are TRBV21-1 and TRBJ1-5. TRBV21-1 is an annotated pseudogene. The CDR3 loop spans 14 amino acids. CDR3 bases: TGTGCCAGCAGCACCCAGAGGAGCAATCAGCCCCAGCATTTT. It specifies CASSTQRSNQPQHF.

This clonotype occurred a few times. V gene TRBV15 combines with J gene TRBJ2-2; D is uncertain. Per the germline V gene, CDR1 is LNHNV and CDR2 is YYDKDF (reference sequence). The CDR3 has 14 amino acids. V was trimmed by 1 base and J by 2 bases, leaving 5 bases between them. CDR3 DNA: TGTGCCACCAGCAGAGTGGGTAACACCGGGGAGCTGTTTTTT. Translating gives CATSRVGNTGELFF.

This clonotype was recorded a few times. The V and J genes are TRBV24-1 and TRBJ1-1; D perhaps matches TRBD1 (6 bases). The CDR3 consists of 13 residues. Germline lookup yields CDR1 KGHDR and CDR2 SFDVKD. The V end was cut by 9 bases, the J end by 1 base, with 11 bases between. The CDR3 sequence is CATANRANTEAFF. CDR3 bases: TGTGCCACCGCCAACAGGGCGAACACTGAAGCTTTCTTT.

The rearrangement uses TRBV10-3 and TRBJ2-3; 9 bases align to TRBD1. The CDR3 totals 15 residues. V trimming: 6 bases; J trimming: 6 bases; junction bases outside the gene matches: 10. Looked up from germline, CDR1 is ENHRY and CDR2 is SYGVKD. This CDR3 reads CAIRNRDREWDTQYF. The CDR3, as DNA: TGTGCCATCAGGAACCGGGACAGGGAATGGGATACGCAGTATTTT.

This clonotype was found a few times. The chain combines TRBV6-5 with TRBJ2-7; 7 bases line up with TRBD1. With 5 bases clipped from V and 3 bases from J, the junction kept 7 bases outside the gene matches. Germline lookup yields CDR1 MNHEY and CDR2 SVGAGI. The CDR3 has 14 amino acids. The CDR3 region is CASSAGQANYEQYF. The CDR3 DNA reads TGTGCCAGCAGTGCCGGACAGGCTAACTACGAGCAGTACTTC.

This clonotype was picked up many times. This chain links TRBV5-1 with TRBJ1-1, with TRBD1 matching over 7 bases. V lost 0 bases and J lost 4; bases outside the gene matches: 9. The CDR3 totals 16 residues. Germline CDR1 reads SGHRS; CDR2 reads YFSETQ. DNA for the CDR3: TGCGCCAGCAGCTTGGGACAGGGTTCTTGGGTCACTGAAGCTTTCTTT. Encoded protein: CASSLGQGSWVTEAFF.

The chain couples TRBV4-1 to TRBJ1-1; 8 bases map to TRBD1. CDR1 is MGHRA, CDR2 YSYEKL, per germline. This CDR3 contains 15 residues. V was clipped by 1 base and J by 3 bases; unmatched bases: 4. This chain's CDR3 is CASSQGPTGDTEAFF. CDR3 in DNA: TGCGCCAGCAGCCAAGGCCCGACAGGGGACACTGAAGCTTTCTTT.

This clonotype was seen a few times. The CDR3 protein is CASSLSGQGNTGELFF. CDR3 nucleotides: TGTGCCAGCAGTTTATCAGGACAGGGTAACACCGGGGAGCTGTTTTTT. The chain has TRBV27 and TRBJ2-2; 8 bases line up with TRBD1. Per germline, CDR1 MNHEY and CDR2 SMNVEV (reference sequence). The CDR3 runs 16 residues. V was clipped by 0 bases and J by 2 bases; unmatched bases: 2.

This clonotype was counted between two and nine times. The chain carries TRBV7-9 and TRBJ2-1; 10 positions agree with TRBD2. The CDR3 is made up of 14 amino acids. Germline assignment: CDR1 SEHNR and CDR2 FQNEAQ (reference sequence). V was clipped by 11 bases and J by 9 bases; unmatched bases: 13. CDR3 sequence reads: CAPVGLAGVGEQFF. The CDR3 region has the DNA TGTGCCCCCGTGGGGCTAGCGGGAGTGGGTGAGCAGTTCTTC.

This clonotype was seen a handful of times. V gene TRBV7-6 combines with J gene TRBJ2-5; 11 bases map to TRBD2. V dropped 6 bases and J dropped 3; count of bases not matched to a gene: 6. Germline CDR1 reads SGHVS; CDR2 reads FNYEAQ. The CDR3 length is 15 residues. This CDR3 is CASSYSGGAEETQYF. DNA for the CDR3: TGTGCCAGCAGTTATAGCGGGGGGGCCGAAGAGACCCAGTACTTC.

This chain links TRBV14 with TRBJ1-1; perhaps TRBD1 as D (5 bases). Trimming cost V 3 bases and J 5 bases, with 10 bases left between them. There are 13 residues in the CDR3. Germline loops: CDR1 SGHDN, CDR2 FVKESK. Here the CDR3 DNA reads TGTGCCAGCAGCCAGTCAGGGAGGACTGAAGCTTTCTTT. This sequence encodes CASSQSGRTEAFF.

The rearrangement uses TRBV5-1 and TRBJ2-7; D not resolved. This CDR3 spans 13 amino acids. In germline, CDR1 is SGHRS, CDR2 YFSETQ. Trimming removed 2 bases from V and 2 bases from J, with 8 bases in between. The CDR3 protein is CASSFKDTYEQYF. The DNA of the CDR3 is TGCGCCAGCAGCTTCAAAGACACCTACGAGCAGTACTTC. The whole variable domain, filled in from reference TRBV5-1 and TRBJ2-7, reads KAGVTQTPRYLIKTRGQQVTLSCSPISGHRSVSWYQQTPGQGLQFLFEYFSETQRNKGNFPGRFSGRQFSNSRSEMNVSTLELGDSALYLCASSFKDTYEQYFGPGTRLTVT.

This clonotype has only a few counts. The V gene is TRBV20-1, the J gene TRBJ2-7, with a possible D match to TRBD2 (5 bases). The germline V gene has CDR1 DFQATT and CDR2 SNEGSKA (reference sequence). This CDR3 contains 14 residues. Trimming cost V 4 bases and J 6 bases, with 19 bases left between them. In DNA, the CDR3 is TGCAGTGCTATCCAGACTAATAGACTCTTCGAGCAGTACTTC. Protein sequence: CSAIQTNRLFEQYF.

This chain joins TRBV28 and TRBJ1-2, with a possible D match to TRBD1 (5 bases). The germline gives CDR1 MDHEN, CDR2 SYDVKM. The V gene lost 7 bases and the J gene lost 6 bases, with 12 bases spanning the gap. The CDR3 loop spans 12 amino acids. The CDR3 coding sequence is TGTGCCAGCACAGGGAGGGGCGATGGCTACACCTTC. Translation: CASTGRGDGYTF.

The V gene is TRBV7-8, the J gene TRBJ2-1, with 9 bases identical to TRBD2. Germline lookup yields CDR1 SGHVS and CDR2 FQNEAQ. Trimming took 2 bases from V and 0 from J; bases not matched to a gene: 11. This CDR3 spans 19 amino acids. The CDR3 region has the DNA TGTGCCAGCAGCTTAAGTATCCTAGCGGGGACACGCTCCTACAATGAGCAGTTCTTC. Amino acid sequence: CASSLSILAGTRSYNEQFF.

The CDR3 DNA is TGTGCCAGCAGTCCCCCCGGAAGGGCCGGGGAGCTGTTTTTT. Translating it yields CASSPPGRAGELFF. The V and J genes are TRBV12-3 or TRBV12-4 and TRBJ2-2; no clear D gene. The CDR3 is 14 residues long. V was trimmed by 5 bases and J by 6 bases, leaving 13 bases between them.

This clonotype was seen only a few times. The V call is TRBV20-1, the J call TRBJ1-1; D may be TRBD1 (5 bases). This CDR3 is 15 amino acids long. Per germline, CDR1 DFQATT and CDR2 SNEGSKA (reference sequence). The V gene lost 5 bases and the J gene lost 4 bases, with 20 bases spanning the gap. CDR3 sequence: CSAGGSLTVGTEAFF. CDR3 nucleotide sequence: TGCAGTGCTGGGGGTTCTTTGACAGTTGGCACTGAAGCTTTCTTT.

J is TRBJ2-2 and V is TRBV30, with 7 bases identical to TRBD1. CDR1 is GTSNPN, CDR2 SVGIG, per germline (reference sequence). Trimming at V came to 4 bases and at J to 8 bases, leaving 10 bases not matched to a gene. The CDR3 contains 14 residues. The CDR3 nucleotides are TGTGCCTGGACCGGACAGGCTAAATCGGGGGAGCTGTTTTTT. This encodes CAWTGQAKSGELFF.

This clonotype occurred a few times. V is TRBV2 and J is TRBJ2-7; TRBD2 is a possible D gene (6 bases). This CDR3 has 16 amino acids. The ends were cut back, 7 bases at V and 3 bases at J, with 22 bases in the middle. Germline CDR1 SNHLY, CDR2 FYNNEI. This CDR3 reads CASTTSPVGDFYEQYF. The CDR3 nucleotides are TGTGCCAGCACCACCAGCCCAGTGGGGGACTTCTACGAGCAGTACTTC.

The chain joins TRBV11-2 to TRBJ2-7; no firm D call. Trimming left V 1 base short and J 2 bases short, with 18 bases between. CDR1 is SGHAT, CDR2 FQNNGV, per germline. CDR3 size: 17 residues. The CDR3 protein is CASSLVYDEVGAYEQYF. DNA for the CDR3: TGTGCCAGCAGCTTAGTGTACGACGAGGTGGGTGCCTACGAGCAGTACTTC. The full variable domain, with the rest looked up from reference TRBV11-2 and TRBJ2-7, is EAGVAQSPRYKIIEKRQSVAFWCNPISGHATLYWYQQILGQGPKLLIQFQNNGVVDDSQLPKDRFSAERLKGVDSTLKIQPAKLEDSAVYLCASSLVYDEVGAYEQYFGPGTRLTVT.